This T cell receptor beta chain was captured in a study of OX40 agonist ivuxolimab in advanced cancers. Looking at the study overall: Three patients got partial responses; one had hepatocellular carcinoma and two had cutaneous melanoma.

The CDR3 covers 14 residues. Trimming pared 2 bases from V and 1 base from J, leaving 8 bases between. Germline V lookup: CDR1 MNHEY, CDR2 SVGAGI. People who had autoimmune disease history or systemic immunosuppression were excluded. Sequencing was performed with immunoSEQ multiplex PCR; in TCRdb, only in-frame clones are kept and a portion is missing. This sample has 76,000 or so clones, with 80% to 90% found just once. Sequences were derived from CD4+ or CD8+ T cells sorted from blood, sampled in a trial of the OX40 agonist ivuxolimab. The V gene is TRBV6-5, the J gene TRBJ1-1; no definite D call. The receptor was derived from an adult with an advanced solid tumor such as melanoma, head and neck, liver or kidney cancer. CDR3 protein: CASSYTGPNTEAFF. CDR3 coding DNA: TGTGCCAGCAGTTACACCGGGCCGAACACTGAAGCTTTCTTT.